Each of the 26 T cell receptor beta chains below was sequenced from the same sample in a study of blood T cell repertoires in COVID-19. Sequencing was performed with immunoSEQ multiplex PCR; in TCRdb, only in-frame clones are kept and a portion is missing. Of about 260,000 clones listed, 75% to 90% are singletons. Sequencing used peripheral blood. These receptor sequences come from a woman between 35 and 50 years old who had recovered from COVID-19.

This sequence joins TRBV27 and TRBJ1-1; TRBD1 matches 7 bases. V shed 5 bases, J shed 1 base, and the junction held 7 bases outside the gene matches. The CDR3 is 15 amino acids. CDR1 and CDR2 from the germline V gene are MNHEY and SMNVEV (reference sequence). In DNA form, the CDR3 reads TGTGCCAGCAGTCGCCTCGACAGGGAGAACACTGAAGCTTTCTTT. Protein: CASSRLDRENTEAFF.

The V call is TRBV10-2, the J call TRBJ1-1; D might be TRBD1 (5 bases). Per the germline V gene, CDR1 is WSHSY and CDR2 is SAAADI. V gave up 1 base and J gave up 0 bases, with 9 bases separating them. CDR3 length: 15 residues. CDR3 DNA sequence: TGCGCCAGCAGTGAGTGGGGGGTCCTGAACACTGAAGCTTTCTTT. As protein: CASSEWGVLNTEAFF.

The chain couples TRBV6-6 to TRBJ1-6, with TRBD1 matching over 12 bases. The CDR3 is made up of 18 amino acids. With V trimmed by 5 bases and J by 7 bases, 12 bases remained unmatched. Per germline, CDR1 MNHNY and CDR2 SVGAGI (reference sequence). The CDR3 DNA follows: TGTGCCAGCAGTCACCTGGGACAGGGGGCGATCGGGAATTCACCCCTCCACTTT. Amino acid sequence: CASSHLGQGAIGNSPLHF.

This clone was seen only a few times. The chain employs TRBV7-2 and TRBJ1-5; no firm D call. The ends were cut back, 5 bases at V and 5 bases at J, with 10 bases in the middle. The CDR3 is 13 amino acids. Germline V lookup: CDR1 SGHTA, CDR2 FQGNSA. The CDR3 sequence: CASSTSYYQPQHF. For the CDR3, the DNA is TGTGCCAGCAGCACCTCGTACTATCAGCCCCAGCATTTT.

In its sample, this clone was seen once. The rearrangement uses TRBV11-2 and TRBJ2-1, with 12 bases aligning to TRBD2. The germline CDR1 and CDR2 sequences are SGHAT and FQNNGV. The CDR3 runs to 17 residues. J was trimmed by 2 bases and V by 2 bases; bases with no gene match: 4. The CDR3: CASSLRTSGATYNEQFF. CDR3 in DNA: TGTGCCAGCAGCTTAAGGACTAGCGGGGCGACCTACAATGAGCAGTTCTTC.

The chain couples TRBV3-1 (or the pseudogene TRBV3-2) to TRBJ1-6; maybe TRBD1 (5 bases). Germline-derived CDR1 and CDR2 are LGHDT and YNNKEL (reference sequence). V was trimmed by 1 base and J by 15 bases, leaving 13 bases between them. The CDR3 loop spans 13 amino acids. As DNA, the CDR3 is TGTGCCAGCAGCCAAGTGACAGCCCAAAGCCTCCACTTT. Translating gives CASSQVTAQSLHF.

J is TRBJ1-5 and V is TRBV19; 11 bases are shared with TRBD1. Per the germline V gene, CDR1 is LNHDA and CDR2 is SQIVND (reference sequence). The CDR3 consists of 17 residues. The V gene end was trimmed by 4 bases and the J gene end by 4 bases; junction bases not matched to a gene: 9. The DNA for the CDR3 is TGTGCCAGTAGTAGGACAGGGGGCTTTGGCTTGAATCAGCCCCAGCATTTT. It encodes CASSRTGGFGLNQPQHF.

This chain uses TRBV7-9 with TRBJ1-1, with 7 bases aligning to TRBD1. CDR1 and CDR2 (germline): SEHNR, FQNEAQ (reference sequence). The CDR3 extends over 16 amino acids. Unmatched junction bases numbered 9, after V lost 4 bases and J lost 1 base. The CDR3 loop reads CASSSPRGGPNTEAFF. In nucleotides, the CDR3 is TGTGCCAGCAGCTCCCCCCGAGGGGGCCCGAACACTGAAGCTTTCTTT.

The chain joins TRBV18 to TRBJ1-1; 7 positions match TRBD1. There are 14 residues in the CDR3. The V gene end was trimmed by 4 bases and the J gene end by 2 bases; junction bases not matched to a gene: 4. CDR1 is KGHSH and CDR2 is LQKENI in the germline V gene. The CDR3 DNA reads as TGTGCCAGCTCACAACAGGGGCCCAACACTGAAGCTTTCTTT. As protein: CASSQQGPNTEAFF. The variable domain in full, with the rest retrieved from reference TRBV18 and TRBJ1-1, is NAGVMQNPRHLVRRRGQEARLRCSPMKGHSHVYWYRQLPEEGLKFMVYLQKENIIDESGMPKERFSAEFPKEGPSILRIQQVVRGDSAAYFCASSQQGPNTEAFFGQGTRLTVV.

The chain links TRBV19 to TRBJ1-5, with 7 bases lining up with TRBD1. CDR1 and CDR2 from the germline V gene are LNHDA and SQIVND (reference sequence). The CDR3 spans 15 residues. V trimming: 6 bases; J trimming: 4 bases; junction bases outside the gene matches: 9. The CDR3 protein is CASRDRDSRNQPQHF. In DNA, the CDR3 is TGTGCCAGTAGGGACCGGGACAGTCGGAATCAGCCCCAGCATTTT.

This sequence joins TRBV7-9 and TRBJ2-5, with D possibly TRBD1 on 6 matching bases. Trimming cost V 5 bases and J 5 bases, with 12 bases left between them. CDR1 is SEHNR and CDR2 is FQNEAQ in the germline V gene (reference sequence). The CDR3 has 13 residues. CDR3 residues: CASSTTGPETQYF. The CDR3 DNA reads TGTGCCAGCAGCACCACAGGGCCCGAGACCCAGTACTTC.

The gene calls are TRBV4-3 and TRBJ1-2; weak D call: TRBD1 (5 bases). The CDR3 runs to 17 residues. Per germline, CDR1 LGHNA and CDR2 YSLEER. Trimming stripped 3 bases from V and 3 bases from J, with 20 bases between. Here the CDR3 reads CASSQMKGSAGHYGYTF. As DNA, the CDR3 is TGCGCCAGCAGCCAGATGAAGGGGTCGGCAGGGCACTATGGCTACACCTTC.

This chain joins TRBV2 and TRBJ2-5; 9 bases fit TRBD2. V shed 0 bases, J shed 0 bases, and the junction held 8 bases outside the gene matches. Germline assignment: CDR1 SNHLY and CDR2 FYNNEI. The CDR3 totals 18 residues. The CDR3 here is CASSEAYLAGPYQETQYF. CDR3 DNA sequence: TGTGCCAGCAGTGAAGCTTACCTAGCGGGGCCGTACCAAGAGACCCAGTACTTC.

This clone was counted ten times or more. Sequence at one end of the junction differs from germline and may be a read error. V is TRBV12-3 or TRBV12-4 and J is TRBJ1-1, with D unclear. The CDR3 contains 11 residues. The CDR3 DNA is TGTGCCAGCAGTCAAAACAGTGAAGCTTTCTTT. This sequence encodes CASSQNSEAFF.

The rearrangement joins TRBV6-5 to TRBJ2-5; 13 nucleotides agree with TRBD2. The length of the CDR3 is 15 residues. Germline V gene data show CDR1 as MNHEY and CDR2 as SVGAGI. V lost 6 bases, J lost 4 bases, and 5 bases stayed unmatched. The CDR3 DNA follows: TGTGCCAGCAGCTCTGGACTAGCGGGGGCAGAGACCCAGTACTTC. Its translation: CASSSGLAGAETQYF.

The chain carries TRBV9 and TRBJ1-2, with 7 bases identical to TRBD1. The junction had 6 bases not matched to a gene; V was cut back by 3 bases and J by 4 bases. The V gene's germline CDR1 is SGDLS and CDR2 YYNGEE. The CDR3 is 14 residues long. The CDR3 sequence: CASSADWDSYGYTF. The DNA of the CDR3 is TGTGCCAGCAGCGCTGATTGGGACAGCTATGGCTACACCTTC. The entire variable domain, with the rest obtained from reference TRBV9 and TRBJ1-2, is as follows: DSGVTQTPKHLITATGQRVTLRCSPRSGDLSVYWYQQSLDQGLQFLIQYYNGEERAKGNILERFSAQQFPDLHSELNLSSLELGDSALYFCASSADWDSYGYTFGSGTRLTVV.

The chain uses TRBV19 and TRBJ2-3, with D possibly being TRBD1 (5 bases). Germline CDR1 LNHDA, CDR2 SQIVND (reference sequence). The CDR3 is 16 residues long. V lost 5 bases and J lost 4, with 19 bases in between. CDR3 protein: CASSPPGFVKSDTQYF. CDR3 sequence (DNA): TGTGCCAGTAGTCCACCAGGGTTTGTCAAATCAGATACGCAGTATTTT.

For the CDR3, the DNA is TGTGCCAGCAGCGCCTTAGCGGGGGAATACAATGAGCAGTTCTTC. This codes for CASSALAGEYNEQFF. The chain links TRBV7-2 to TRBJ2-1, with 9 bases fitting TRBD2. This CDR3 comprises 15 residues. Germline CDR1 reads SGHTA; CDR2 reads FQGNSA. With 5 bases clipped from V and 4 bases from J, the junction kept 6 bases outside the gene matches. Based on the CDR3 plus reference TRBV7-2 and TRBJ2-1, the full variable domain is GAGVSQSPSNKVTEKGKDVELRCDPISGHTALYWYRQSLGQGLEFLIYFQGNSAPDKSGLPSDRFSAERTGGSVSTLTIQRTQQEDSAVYLCASSALAGEYNEQFFGPGTRLTVL.

CDR3: CASSLGLAGDLETQYF. DNA for the CDR3: TGTGCCAGCAGCTTGGGGCTAGCGGGGGACCTAGAGACCCAGTACTTC. The rearrangement uses TRBV5-8 and TRBJ2-5, with TRBD2 matching over 10 bases. Germline CDR1 reads SGHTS; CDR2 reads YDEGEE. Trimming at V came to 0 bases and at J to 4 bases, leaving 6 bases not matched to a gene. The CDR3 contains 16 residues.

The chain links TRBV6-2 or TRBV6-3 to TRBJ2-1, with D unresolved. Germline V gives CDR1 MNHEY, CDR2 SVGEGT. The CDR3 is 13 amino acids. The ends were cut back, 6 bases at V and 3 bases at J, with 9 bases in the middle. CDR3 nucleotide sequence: TGTGCCAGCAGCCGCGCAATCTACAATGAGCAGTTCTTC. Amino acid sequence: CASSRAIYNEQFF.

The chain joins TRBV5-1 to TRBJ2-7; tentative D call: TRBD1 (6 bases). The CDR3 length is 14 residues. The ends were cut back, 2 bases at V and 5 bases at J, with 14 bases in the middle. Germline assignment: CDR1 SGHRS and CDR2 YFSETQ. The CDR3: CASSLGGALDEQYF. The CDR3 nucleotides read TGCGCCAGCAGCTTAGGGGGAGCCCTGGACGAGCAGTACTTC.

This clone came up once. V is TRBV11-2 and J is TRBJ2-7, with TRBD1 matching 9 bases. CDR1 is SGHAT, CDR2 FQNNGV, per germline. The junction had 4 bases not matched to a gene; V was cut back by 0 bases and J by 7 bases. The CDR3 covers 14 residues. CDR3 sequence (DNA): TGTGCCAGCAGCTTAGATCGCGACAGGGGGGAGCAGTACTTC. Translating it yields CASSLDRDRGEQYF.

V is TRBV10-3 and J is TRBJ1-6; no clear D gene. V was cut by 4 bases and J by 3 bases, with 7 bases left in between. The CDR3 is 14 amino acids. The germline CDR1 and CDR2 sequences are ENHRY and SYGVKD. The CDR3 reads CAISGEGYNSPLHF. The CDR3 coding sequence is TGTGCCATCAGTGGGGAGGGCTATAATTCACCCCTCCACTTT.

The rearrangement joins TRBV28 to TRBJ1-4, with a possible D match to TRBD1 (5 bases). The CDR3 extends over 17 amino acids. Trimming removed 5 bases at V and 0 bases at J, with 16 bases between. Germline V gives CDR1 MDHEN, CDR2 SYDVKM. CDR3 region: CASSTRDGGATNEKLFF. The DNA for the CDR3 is TGTGCCAGCAGTACCCGGGACGGGGGTGCAACTAATGAAAAACTGTTTTTT.

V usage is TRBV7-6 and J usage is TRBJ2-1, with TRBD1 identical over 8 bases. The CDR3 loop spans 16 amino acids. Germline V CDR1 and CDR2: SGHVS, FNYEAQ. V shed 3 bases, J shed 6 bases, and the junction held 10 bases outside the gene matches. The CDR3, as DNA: TGTGCCAGCAGCTTCCACCCGGACAGGGCAGGCAATGAGCAGTTCTTC. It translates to CASSFHPDRAGNEQFF. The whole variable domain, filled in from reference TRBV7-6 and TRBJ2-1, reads GAGVSQSPRYKVTKRGQDVALRCDPISGHVSLYWYRQALGQGPEFLTYFNYEAQQDKSGLPNDRFSAERPEGSISTLTIQRTEQRDSAMYRCASSFHPDRAGNEQFFGPGTRLTVL.

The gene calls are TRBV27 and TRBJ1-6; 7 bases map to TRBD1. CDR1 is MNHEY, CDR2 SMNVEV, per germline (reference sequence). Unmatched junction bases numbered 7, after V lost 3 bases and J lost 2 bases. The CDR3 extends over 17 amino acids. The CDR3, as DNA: TGTGCCAGCAGTTTTCGGTCCGGGACAGCCTATAATTCACCCCTCCACTTT. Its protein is CASSFRSGTAYNSPLHF.